This T cell receptor beta chain was retrieved from a study of blood T cell repertoires in COVID-19. In the original workflow: From reference gene primer amplification, estimates of nucleated cell counts were derived. The repertoire was sequenced with immunoSEQ multiplex PCR; TCRdb's copy has only in-frame clones and lacks some. V, J and clone size are those of that table, while D and trimming were read from the DNA. Of 370,000 or so clones in the sample, around 87% were seen once. Cohorts were based on clinical histories the participants reported. The germline CDR1 and CDR2 sequences are GTSNPN and SVGIG (reference sequence). Between the trimmed V and J ends, which lost 0 bases and 11 bases, there was a span of 11 bases. This CDR3 is built from 12 residues.

Sequencing was carried out using PBMCs or T cells enriched from blood (not recorded which). This receptor was taken from a man between 25 and 39 years old who had recovered from COVID-19. The rearrangement uses TRBV30 and TRBJ1-5, with TRBD1 as a possible D gene (6 bases). CDR3 residues: CAWSVQGNSQHF. The CDR3 DNA follows: TGTGCCTGGAGTGTACAGGGCAATTCCCAGCATTTT.